A selection of T cell receptor beta chains follows, all from one sample in a study of vaccination and CD4 T cells after COVID-19. The antigens these receptors bind are not known. TCRdb re-called the PCR reads through MiXCR, storing one row per CDR3 protein. In the table there are 15,000 or so distinct CDR3 sequences, approximately 53% of which are singletons. The sequencing input was CD4+ T cells from blood, cultured in vitro. The receptors derive from a human donor who had recovered from COVID-19. CDR3s include the opening cysteine and the closing phenylalanine or tryptophan. A D gene is named only where the DNA matches it firmly. For some rows the clone size is stated as once, few or many, or as a class when expanded; others skip it.

v_gene: TRBV29-1
len: 15
j_gene: TRBJ2-3
d_gene: NA
abundance: NA
CDR3nt: TGCAGCGTCATAACTCCGACGGGGCGCACAGATACGCAGTATTTT
CDR3aa: CSVITPTGRTDTQYF

v_gene: TRBV2
len: 18
j_gene: TRBJ1-2
d_gene: NA
abundance: NA
CDR3nt: TGTGCCAGCAGTGAAGCGCCCGGTGGCCACAGGGCTAACTATGGCTACACCTTC
CDR3aa: CASSEAPGGHRANYGYTF

v_gene: TRBV2
len: 17
j_gene: TRBJ2-5
d_gene: TRBD2
abundance: NA
CDR3nt: TGTGCCAGCAGCCGCGGACTAGCGGGGGGGAGGCAAGAGACCCAGTACTTC
CDR3aa: CASSRGLAGGRQETQYF

v_gene: TRBV12-3/TRBV12-4
len: 15
j_gene: TRBJ2-7
d_gene: TRBD2
abundance: NA
CDR3nt: TGTGCCAGCAGTTTCCTAGCGGGAGGTTCTTACGAGCAGTACTTC
CDR3aa: CASSFLAGGSYEQYF

v_gene: TRBV7-9
len: 15
j_gene: TRBJ1-2
d_gene: NA
abundance: few
CDR3nt: TGTGCCAGCAGCTTAGTTCTCGGCAGGGCCTATGGCTACACCTTC
CDR3aa: CASSLVLGRAYGYTF

v_gene: TRBV7-2
len: 16
j_gene: TRBJ2-1
d_gene: TRBD2
abundance: few
CDR3nt: TGTGCCAGCAGCGGCCGGGCGGCGGGAGGGTTGGATGAGCAGTTCTTC
CDR3aa: CASSGRAAGGLDEQFF

v_gene: TRBV6-1
len: 16
j_gene: TRBJ1-2
d_gene: TRBD1
abundance: few
CDR3nt: TGTGCCAGCAGTGCTACCGGTACAGGGGGTTTCTATGGCTACACCTTC
CDR3aa: CASSATGTGGFYGYTF

v_gene: TRBV7-2
len: 15
j_gene: TRBJ1-2
d_gene: TRBD1
abundance: few
CDR3nt: TGTGCCAGCAGCTTGGCGGGGACAGTTTTCTATGGCTACACCTTC
CDR3aa: CASSLAGTVFYGYTF

v_gene: TRBV28
len: 18
j_gene: TRBJ2-2
d_gene: TRBD2
abundance: NA
CDR3nt: TGTGCCAGCAGCCCAAGAGGGCTAGCGGGGGTCAGTATCGGGGAGCTGTTTTTT
CDR3aa: CASSPRGLAGVSIGELFF

v_gene: TRBV4-1
len: 17
j_gene: TRBJ2-5
d_gene: TRBD2
abundance: NA
CDR3nt: TGCGCCAGCAGCCAAGGGCACGGGGGGGACCGTCAAGAGACCCAGTACTTC
CDR3aa: CASSQGHGGDRQETQYF

v_gene: TRBV20-1
len: 14
j_gene: TRBJ1-6
d_gene: NA
abundance: NA
CDR3nt: TGCAGTGCGGGGACCGGGACACTGAATTCACCCCTCCACTTT
CDR3aa: CSAGTGTLNSPLHF

v_gene: TRBV6-1
len: 16
j_gene: TRBJ1-5
d_gene: NA
abundance: NA
CDR3nt: TGTGCCAGCAGTCCGAGGACAGTTTATAGCAATCAGCCCCAGCATTTT
CDR3aa: CASSPRTVYSNQPQHF

v_gene: TRBV7-9
len: 15
j_gene: TRBJ1-4
d_gene: TRBD1
abundance: NA
CDR3nt: TGTGCCAGCAGCGCCGTCCGGGACAGAAATGAAAAACTGTTTTTT
CDR3aa: CASSAVRDRNEKLFF

v_gene: TRBV12-3/TRBV12-4
len: 16
j_gene: TRBJ2-2
d_gene: NA
abundance: NA
CDR3nt: TGTGCCAGCAGTCCCAACGGGGTCCTAAACACCGGGGAGCTGTTTTTT
CDR3aa: CASSPNGVLNTGELFF

v_gene: TRBV28
len: 14
j_gene: TRBJ1-5
d_gene: NA
abundance: NA
CDR3nt: TGTGCCAGCAGAAGGGACGGTAGCAATCAGCCCCAGCATTTT
CDR3aa: CASRRDGSNQPQHF

v_gene: TRBV6-1
len: 12
j_gene: TRBJ1-2
d_gene: NA
abundance: few
CDR3nt: TGTGCCAGCAGTGAAAGGGGGGGGGGCTACACCTTC
CDR3aa: CASSERGGGYTF

v_gene: TRBV15
len: 16
j_gene: TRBJ1-3
d_gene: NA
abundance: once
CDR3nt: TGTGCCACCAGCAGATTGGGACCCGGGGTCGTAAACACCATATATTTT
CDR3aa: CATSRLGPGVVNTIYF

v_gene: TRBV30
len: 13
j_gene: TRBJ2-5
d_gene: TRBD2
abundance: few
CDR3nt: TGTGCCTGGGGACTAGCTATCGGAGAGACCCAGTACTTC
CDR3aa: CAWGLAIGETQYF

v_gene: TRBV21-1
len: 16
j_gene: TRBJ1-3
d_gene: NA
abundance: NA
CDR3nt: TGTGCCAGCAGCAAAGGGTGGGATCCCTCTGGAAACACCATATATTTT
CDR3aa: CASSKGWDPSGNTIYF

v_gene: TRBV12-3/TRBV12-4
len: 13
j_gene: TRBJ1-2
d_gene: NA
abundance: large
CDR3nt: TGTGCCAGCAGTTTGAAGGGCAACTATGGCTACACCTTC
CDR3aa: CASSLKGNYGYTF

v_gene: TRBV7-9
len: 14
j_gene: TRBJ2-3
d_gene: TRBD2
abundance: NA
CDR3nt: TGTGCCAGCAGCGCTAGCGGGAAGGCAGATACGCAGTATTTT
CDR3aa: CASSASGKADTQYF

v_gene: TRBV21-1
len: 18
j_gene: TRBJ2-7
d_gene: NA
abundance: once
CDR3nt: TGTGCCAGCAGGGACCCCCACCCCATCATCCTGGCGGACTACGAGCAGTACTTC
CDR3aa: CASRDPHPIILADYEQYF

v_gene: TRBV6-1
len: 15
j_gene: TRBJ1-5
d_gene: NA
abundance: few
CDR3nt: TGTGCCAGCAGTGAACGCGCCATTAGCAATCAGCCCCAGCATTTT
CDR3aa: CASSERAISNQPQHF

v_gene: TRBV7-8
len: 15
j_gene: TRBJ1-1
d_gene: NA
abundance: NA
CDR3nt: TGTGCCAGCAGCTCCGCTGACGGATTGAACACTGAAGCTTTCTTT
CDR3aa: CASSSADGLNTEAFF

v_gene: TRBV7-8
len: 15
j_gene: TRBJ2-7
d_gene: NA
abundance: NA
CDR3nt: TGTGCCAGCAGCCCCCTGCGGGGTCGCCTACACGAGCAGTACTTC
CDR3aa: CASSPLRGRLHEQYF